The 10 T cell receptor beta chains below were found in one sample sequenced in a study of CD8 T cells in ankylosing spondylitis. TCRdb re-called the 5' RACE reads with MiXCR, one entry per CDR3 protein. Of under 200,000 distinct CDR3 sequences listed, roughly 10% are singletons. Input material: blood, either unsorted or a sorted T cell fraction (not recorded which). The receptor set was obtained from a female donor with ankylosing spondylitis or in good health (not recorded which).

Written as DNA, the CDR3 is TGTGCCAGCAGCTCCCGGACAGGGGAAGAGACCCAGTACTTC. This translates into CASSSRTGEETQYF. V usage is TRBV7-2 and J usage is TRBJ2-5; 9 bases match TRBD1. The germline V gene has CDR1 SGHTA and CDR2 FQGNSA. This CDR3 has 14 residues. After removal of 4 bases from V and 3 bases from J, the junction contained 3 bases not matched to a gene.

This clonotype appeared many times. The rearrangement joins TRBV6-5 to TRBJ2-7; D gene ambiguous. V shed 0 bases and J shed 1 base, with 7 bases lying between them. The CDR3 sequence is 14 residues long. Germline values: CDR1 MNHEY, CDR2 SVGAGI. CDR3 DNA sequence: TGTGCCAGCAGTTACTCGGGTGAATCCTACGAGCAGTACTTC. Encoded protein: CASSYSGESYEQYF.

The V call is TRBV5-4, the J call TRBJ2-3, with D uncertain. Trimming took off 0 bases at V and 4 bases at J, with 9 bases between the two ends. CDR1 is SGHNT, CDR2 YYREEE, per germline (reference sequence). The length of the CDR3 is 14 residues. The CDR3 here is CASSLARAADTQYF. Here the CDR3 DNA reads TGTGCCAGCAGCTTGGCTAGGGCCGCAGATACGCAGTATTTT.

The chain employs TRBV28 and TRBJ1-4; TRBD1 matches 7 bases. V gave up 1 base and J gave up 6 bases; unmatched junction bases: 2. The germline V gene has CDR1 MDHEN and CDR2 SYDVKM. CDR3 length: 14 residues. CDR3 in amino acids: CASSLSGGDEKLFF. As DNA, the CDR3 is TGTGCCAGCAGTTTATCAGGGGGGGATGAAAAACTGTTTTTT.

The gene calls are TRBV6-5 and TRBJ2-1; TRBD2 aligns across 10 bases. V was pared by 2 bases and J by 4 bases, with 8 bases of the junction left unmatched. The CDR3 sequence is 17 residues long. Germline V CDR1 and CDR2: MNHEY, SVGAGI. The CDR3 here is CASSYGHSGRKYNEQFF. The CDR3, as DNA: TGTGCCAGCAGTTACGGCCATAGCGGGAGGAAATACAATGAGCAGTTCTTC.

The gene calls are TRBV30 and TRBJ2-3; no clear D. This CDR3 is built from 10 residues. The germline V gene encodes CDR1 GTSNPN and CDR2 SVGIG (reference sequence). The ends were cut back, 1 base at V and 7 bases at J, with 3 bases in the middle. CDR3 in amino acids: CAWSGYTQYF. Written as DNA, the CDR3 is TGTGCCTGGAGTGGGTATACGCAGTATTTT.

This clonotype has a handful of counts. The chain employs TRBV19 and TRBJ2-1; no clear D. CDR1 is LNHDA, CDR2 SQIVND, per germline (reference sequence). The V end was cut by 6 bases, the J end by 6 bases, with 12 bases between. CDR3 length: 13 residues. The DNA for the CDR3 is TGTGCCAGTAGCACCAACGAAGGCAATGAGCAGTTCTTC. Translated, it gives CASSTNEGNEQFF. Full variable domain (outside the CDR3, taken from reference TRBV19 and TRBJ2-1): DGGITQSPKYLFRKEGQNVTLSCEQNLNHDAMYWYRQDPGQGLRLIYYSQIVNDFQKGDIAEGYSVSREKKESFPLTVTSAQKNPTAFYLCASSTNEGNEQFFGPGTRLTVL.

This chain's CDR3 is CASSETDTEAFF. The CDR3 DNA is TGTGCCAGCTCAGAAACTGACACTGAAGCTTTCTTT. The rearrangement links TRBV18 to TRBJ1-1; D call uncertain. Trimming removed 5 bases from V and 3 bases from J, with 7 bases in between. The V gene's germline CDR1 is KGHSH and CDR2 LQKENI. CDR3 length equals 12 residues. The whole variable domain, remainder taken from reference TRBV18 and TRBJ1-1, is NAGVMQNPRHLVRRRGQEARLRCSPMKGHSHVYWYRQLPEEGLKFMVYLQKENIIDESGMPKERFSAEFPKEGPSILRIQQVVRGDSAAYFCASSETDTEAFFGQGTRLTVV.

This clonotype was picked up many times. This chain uses TRBV5-5 with TRBJ2-1, with D perhaps TRBD1 (5 bases). Deletions cut 10 bases from V and 5 bases from J, with 16 bases between. The germline V gene has CDR1 SGHKS and CDR2 YYEKEE (reference sequence). The CDR3 is 13 residues long. In nucleotides, the CDR3 is TGTGCCGCAGGGCTAGAGCCCCACAATGAGCAGTTCTTC. Its translation: CAAGLEPHNEQFF.

This clonotype was counted a few times. The chain uses TRBV5-6 and TRBJ1-1, with a possible D match to TRBD1 (6 bases). The CDR3 has 16 residues. Germline loops: CDR1 SGHDT, CDR2 YYEEEE. Trimming took off 3 bases at V and 5 bases at J, with 20 bases between the two ends. The chain's CDR3 is CASSYRGWGAQTEAFF. The CDR3 DNA reads as TGTGCCAGCAGCTATCGCGGATGGGGGGCGCAGACTGAAGCTTTCTTT.